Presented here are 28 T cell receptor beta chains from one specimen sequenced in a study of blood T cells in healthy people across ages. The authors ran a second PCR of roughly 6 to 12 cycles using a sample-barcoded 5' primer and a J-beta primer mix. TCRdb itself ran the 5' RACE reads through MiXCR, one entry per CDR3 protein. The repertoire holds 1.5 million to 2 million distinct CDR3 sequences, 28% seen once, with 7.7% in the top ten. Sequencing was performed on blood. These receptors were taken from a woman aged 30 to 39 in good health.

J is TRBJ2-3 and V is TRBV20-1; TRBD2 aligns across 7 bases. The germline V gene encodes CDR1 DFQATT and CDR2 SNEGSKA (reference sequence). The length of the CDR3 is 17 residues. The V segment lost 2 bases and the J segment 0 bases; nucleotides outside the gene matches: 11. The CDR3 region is CSARSPGVLASTDTQYF. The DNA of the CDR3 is TGCAGTGCTAGATCCCCGGGGGTACTAGCGAGCACAGATACGCAGTATTTT.

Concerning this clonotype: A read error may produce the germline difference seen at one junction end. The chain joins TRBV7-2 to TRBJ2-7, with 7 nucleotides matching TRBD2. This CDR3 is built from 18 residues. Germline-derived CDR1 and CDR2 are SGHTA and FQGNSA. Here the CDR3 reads CASTLSTGLGGTSYEQYF. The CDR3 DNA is TGTGCCAGCACCTTATCCACAGGCTTGGGAGGGACCTCCTACGAGCAGTACTTC.

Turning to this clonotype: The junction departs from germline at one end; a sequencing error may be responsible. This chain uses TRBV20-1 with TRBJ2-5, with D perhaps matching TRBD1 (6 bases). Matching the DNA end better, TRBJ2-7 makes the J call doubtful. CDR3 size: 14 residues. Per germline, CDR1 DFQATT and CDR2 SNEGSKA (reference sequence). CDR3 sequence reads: CSAGEAGQIYEQYF. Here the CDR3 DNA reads TGCAGTGCTGGAGAAGCCGGACAGATCTACGAGCAGTACTTC.

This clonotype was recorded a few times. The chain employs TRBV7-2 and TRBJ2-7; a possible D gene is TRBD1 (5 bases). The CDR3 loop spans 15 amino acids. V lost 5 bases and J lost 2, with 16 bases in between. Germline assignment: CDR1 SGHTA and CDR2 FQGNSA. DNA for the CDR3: TGTGCCAGCAGCCCTAGATGGGGCACAACCTACGAGCAGTACTTC. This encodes CASSPRWGTTYEQYF.

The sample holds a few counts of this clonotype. CDR3 region: CASSYARAPGELFF. CDR3 in DNA: TGTGCCAGCAGTTACGCCAGGGCCCCCGGGGAGCTGTTTTTT. This chain joins TRBV6-5 and TRBJ2-2, with a tentative D call TRBD1 (5 bases). The V gene's germline CDR1 is MNHEY and CDR2 SVGAGI. The V end lost 2 bases, the J end lost 6 bases, and 10 bases lay between the germline ends. The CDR3 consists of 14 residues.

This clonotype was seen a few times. The CDR3, as DNA: TGCAGTGCTGTAGTCAGAGAAGGATTCTCCTACGAGCAGTACTTC. Translating gives CSAVVREGFSYEQYF. The chain is built from TRBV20-1 and TRBJ2-7; D is unresolved. This CDR3 contains 15 residues. Germline lookup yields CDR1 DFQATT and CDR2 SNEGSKA (reference sequence). Trimming pared 5 bases from V and 0 bases from J, leaving 17 bases between.

The CDR3 nucleotides are TGTGCCAGCAGTTACCAACGGGTTAACTATGGCTACACCTTC. This codes for CASSYQRVNYGYTF. This chain connects TRBV28 to TRBJ1-2; no clear D. Trimming left V 4 bases short and J 1 base short, with 10 bases between. This CDR3 is built from 14 residues. Per germline, CDR1 MDHEN and CDR2 SYDVKM.

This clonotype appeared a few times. DNA of the CDR3: TGTGCCAGCAGTTCGTTAACGGATGAGCAGTTCTTC. The encoded protein is CASSSLTDEQFF. This chain links TRBV6-2 or TRBV6-3 with TRBJ2-1; no definite D call. Germline V lookup: CDR1 MNHEY, CDR2 SVGEGT. Trimming cost V 4 bases and J 8 bases, with 9 bases left between them. The CDR3 is 12 amino acids.

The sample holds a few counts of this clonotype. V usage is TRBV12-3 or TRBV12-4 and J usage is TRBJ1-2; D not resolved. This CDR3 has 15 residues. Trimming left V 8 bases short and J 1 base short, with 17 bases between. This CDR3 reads CASAASTVLNYGYTF. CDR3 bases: TGTGCCAGCGCGGCGTCAACGGTCCTTAACTATGGCTACACCTTC.

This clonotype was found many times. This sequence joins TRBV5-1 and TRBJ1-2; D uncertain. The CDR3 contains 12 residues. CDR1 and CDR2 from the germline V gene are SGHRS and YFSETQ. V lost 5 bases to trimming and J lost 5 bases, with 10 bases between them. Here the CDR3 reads CASSSGLYGYTF. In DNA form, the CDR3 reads TGCGCCAGCAGTTCTGGGCTTTATGGCTACACCTTC. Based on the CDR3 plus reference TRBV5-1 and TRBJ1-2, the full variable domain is KAGVTQTPRYLIKTRGQQVTLSCSPISGHRSVSWYQQTPGQGLQFLFEYFSETQRNKGNFPGRFSGRQFSNSRSEMNVSTLELGDSALYLCASSSGLYGYTFGSGTRLTVV.

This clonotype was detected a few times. In DNA, the CDR3 is TGTGCCAGCAGCTCCGTGGGGGGAGGTACGCAGTATTTT. Amino acid sequence: CASSSVGGGTQYF. The chain couples TRBV7-2 to TRBJ2-3; a weak D match, TRBD2 (6 bases). The ends were cut back, 4 bases at V and 8 bases at J, with 13 bases in the middle. The CDR3 runs 13 residues. Germline-derived CDR1 and CDR2 are SGHTA and FQGNSA.

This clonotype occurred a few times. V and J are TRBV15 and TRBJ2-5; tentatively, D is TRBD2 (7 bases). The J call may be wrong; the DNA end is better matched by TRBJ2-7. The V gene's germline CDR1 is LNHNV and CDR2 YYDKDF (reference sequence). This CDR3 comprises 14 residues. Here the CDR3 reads CATSRDREGDEQYF. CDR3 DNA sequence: TGTGCCACCAGCAGAGATAGGGAGGGGGACGAGCAGTACTTC.

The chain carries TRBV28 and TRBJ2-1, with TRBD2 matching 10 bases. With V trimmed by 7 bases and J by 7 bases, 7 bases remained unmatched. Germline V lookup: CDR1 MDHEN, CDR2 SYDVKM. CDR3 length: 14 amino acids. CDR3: CASMVSSGGNEQFF. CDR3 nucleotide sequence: TGTGCCAGCATGGTGTCTAGCGGGGGAAATGAGCAGTTCTTC.

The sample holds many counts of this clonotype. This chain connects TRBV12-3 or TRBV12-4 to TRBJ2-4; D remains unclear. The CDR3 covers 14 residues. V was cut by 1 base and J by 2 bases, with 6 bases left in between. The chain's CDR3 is CASSLDGTKNIQYF. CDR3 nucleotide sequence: TGTGCCAGCAGTTTAGACGGAACCAAAAACATTCAGTACTTC.

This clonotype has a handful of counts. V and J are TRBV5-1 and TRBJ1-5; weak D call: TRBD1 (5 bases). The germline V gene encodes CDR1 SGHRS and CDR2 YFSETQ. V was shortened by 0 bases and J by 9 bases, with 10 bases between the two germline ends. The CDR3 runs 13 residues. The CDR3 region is CASSLAGGLPQHF. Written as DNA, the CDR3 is TGCGCCAGCAGCTTGGCGGGGGGTCTGCCCCAGCATTTT.

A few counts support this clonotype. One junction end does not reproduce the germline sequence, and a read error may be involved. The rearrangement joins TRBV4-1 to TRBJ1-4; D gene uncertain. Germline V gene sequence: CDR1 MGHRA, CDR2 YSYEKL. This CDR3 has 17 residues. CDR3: CASSQEGARAPNEKPFF. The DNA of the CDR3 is TGCGCCAGCAGCCAAGAAGGCGCGAGGGCTCCTAATGAAAAACCGTTTTTT.

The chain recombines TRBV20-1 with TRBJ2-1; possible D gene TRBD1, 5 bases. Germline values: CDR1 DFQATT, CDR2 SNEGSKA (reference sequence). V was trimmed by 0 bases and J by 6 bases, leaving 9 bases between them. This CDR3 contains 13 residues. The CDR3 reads CSARDQGINEQFF. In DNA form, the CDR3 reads TGCAGTGCTAGAGATCAGGGAATCAATGAGCAGTTCTTC.

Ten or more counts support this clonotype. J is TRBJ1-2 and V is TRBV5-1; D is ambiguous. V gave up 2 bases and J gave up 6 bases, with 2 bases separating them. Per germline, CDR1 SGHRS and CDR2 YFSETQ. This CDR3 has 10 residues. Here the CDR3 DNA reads TGCGCCAGCAGCTTCGATGGCTACACCTTC. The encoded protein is CASSFDGYTF.

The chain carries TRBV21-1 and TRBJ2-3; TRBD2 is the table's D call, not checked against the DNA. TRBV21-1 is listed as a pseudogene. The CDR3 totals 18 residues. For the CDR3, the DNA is TGTGCCAGCACCCAGGGCGGGAGGGCCGGACCCGGCACAGATACGCAGTATTTT. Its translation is CASTQGGRAGPGTDTQYF.

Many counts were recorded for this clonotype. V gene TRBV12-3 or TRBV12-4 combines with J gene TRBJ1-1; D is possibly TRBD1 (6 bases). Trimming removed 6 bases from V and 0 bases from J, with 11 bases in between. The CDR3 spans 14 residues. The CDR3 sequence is CASSLTGLNTEAFF. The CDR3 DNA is TGTGCCAGCAGCTTGACAGGCCTGAACACTGAAGCTTTCTTT.

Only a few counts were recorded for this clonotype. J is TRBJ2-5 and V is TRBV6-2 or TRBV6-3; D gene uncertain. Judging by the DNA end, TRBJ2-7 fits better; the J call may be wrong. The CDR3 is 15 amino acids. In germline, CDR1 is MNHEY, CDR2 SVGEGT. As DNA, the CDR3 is TGTGCCAGCAGTTACTCACGGAATTTCAACTACGAGCAGTACTTC. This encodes CASSYSRNFNYEQYF.

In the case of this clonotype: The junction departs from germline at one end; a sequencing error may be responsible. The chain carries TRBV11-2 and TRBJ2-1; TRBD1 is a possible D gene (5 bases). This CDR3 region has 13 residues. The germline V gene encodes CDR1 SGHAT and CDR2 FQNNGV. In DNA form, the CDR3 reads TGTGCCAGCAGGGAGACAGCCGTGAATGGGCAGTTCTTC. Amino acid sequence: CASRETAVNGQFF.

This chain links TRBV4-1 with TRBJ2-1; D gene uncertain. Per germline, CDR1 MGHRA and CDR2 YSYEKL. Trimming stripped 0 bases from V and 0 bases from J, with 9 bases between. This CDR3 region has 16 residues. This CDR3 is CASSQDFLSSYNEQFF. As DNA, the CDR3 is TGCGCCAGCAGCCAAGATTTCCTGAGCTCCTACAATGAGCAGTTCTTC.

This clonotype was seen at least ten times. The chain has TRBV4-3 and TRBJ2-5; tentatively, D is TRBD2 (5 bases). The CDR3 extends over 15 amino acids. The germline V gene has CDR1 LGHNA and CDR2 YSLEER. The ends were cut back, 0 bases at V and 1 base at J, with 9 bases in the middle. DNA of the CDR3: TGCGCCAGCAGCCAAGATAGAGGGTTCCAAGAGACCCAGTACTTC. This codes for CASSQDRGFQETQYF.

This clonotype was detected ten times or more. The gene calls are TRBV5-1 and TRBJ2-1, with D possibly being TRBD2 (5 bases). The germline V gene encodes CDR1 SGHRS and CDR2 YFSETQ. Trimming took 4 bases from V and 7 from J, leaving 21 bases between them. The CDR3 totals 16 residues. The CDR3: CASSLVWTPTGNEQFF. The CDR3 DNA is TGCGCCAGCAGCCTGGTCTGGACTCCCACCGGGAATGAGCAGTTCTTC.

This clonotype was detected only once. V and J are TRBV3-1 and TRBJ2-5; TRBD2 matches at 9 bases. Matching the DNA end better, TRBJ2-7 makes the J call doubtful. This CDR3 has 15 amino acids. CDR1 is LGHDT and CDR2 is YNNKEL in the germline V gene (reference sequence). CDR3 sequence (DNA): TGTGCCAGCAGCCAAGCTGCTAGCGGGGTCAACGAGCAGTACTTC. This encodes CASSQAASGVNEQYF.

The CDR3 loop is CASSSLRDGTYEQYF. As DNA, the CDR3 is TGTGCCAGCAGCTCTCTCCGCGACGGAACCTACGAGCAGTACTTC. V usage is TRBV11-2 and J usage is TRBJ2-5; D remains ambiguous. The J call may not be correct, given that the DNA end is closer to TRBJ2-7. Germline V gene data show CDR1 as SGHAT and CDR2 as FQNNGV. The CDR3 runs 15 residues.

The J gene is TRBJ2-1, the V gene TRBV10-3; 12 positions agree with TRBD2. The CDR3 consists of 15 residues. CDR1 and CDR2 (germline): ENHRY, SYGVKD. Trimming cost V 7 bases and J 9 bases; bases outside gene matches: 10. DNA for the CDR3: TGTGCCATCAAAGGACTAGCGGGATACGATGGTGAGCAGTTCTTC. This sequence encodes CAIKGLAGYDGEQFF.